The 4 T cell receptor beta chains below were found in one sample sequenced in a study of response to subunit inactivated influenza vaccine. TCRdb used MiXCR to reprocess the RT-PCR reads, holding one entry per CDR3 protein. The table records more than 550,000 distinct CDR3 sequences, roughly 12% of them present only once. These data also formed part of another study, on T cells expressing NK-cell markers. As that report states: Synthesis of TCR beta cDNA relied on 5'RACE template switching carrying UMIs.

The specimen comprised PBMCs from blood, sampled on the day of vaccination. The source of these receptors is a middle-aged man who received an inactivated influenza vaccine.

This clonotype was counted only a few times. J is TRBJ1-3 and V is TRBV9; TRBD1 might be the D (6 bases). V was cut by 4 bases and J by 3 bases, with 14 bases left in between. Germline CDR1 is SGDLS and CDR2 is YYNGEE. CDR3 length: 15 residues. CDR3: CASSRQVSVGNTIYF. The CDR3 region has the DNA TGTGCCAGCAGCCGACAGGTCTCTGTTGGAAACACCATATATTTT.

The rearrangement links TRBV4-1 to TRBJ1-6; TRBD1 aligns across 7 bases. The CDR3 is 17 residues long. J was trimmed by 6 bases and V by 3 bases; bases with no gene match: 11. Looked up from germline, CDR1 is MGHRA and CDR2 is YSYEKL. CDR3 nucleotides: TGCGCCAGCAGCCATCCTCGGACAGGCGGGAGTAATTCACCCCTCCACTTT. This translates into CASSHPRTGGSNSPLHF.

This clonotype was picked up a small number of times. For the CDR3, the DNA is TGTGCCAGCAGCCAAGATCGGCGCGGGGGGGCCTACGAGCAGTACTTC. This encodes CASSQDRRGGAYEQYF. The chain is built from TRBV3-1 and TRBJ2-7; 9 positions agree with TRBD2. The CDR3 length is 16 residues. V lost 0 bases, J lost 2 bases, and 5 bases stayed unmatched. Germline V lookup: CDR1 LGHDT, CDR2 YNNKEL (reference sequence).

This sequence joins TRBV5-5 and TRBJ2-1; D perhaps matches TRBD2 (7 bases). Germline values: CDR1 SGHKS, CDR2 YYEKEE (reference sequence). V gave up 3 bases and J gave up 8 bases, with 15 bases separating them. This CDR3 spans 14 amino acids. In nucleotides, the CDR3 is TGTGCCAGCAGCTGGGGGGGCCGGTTCGATGAGCAGTTCTTC. It codes for CASSWGGRFDEQFF.